Shown below are 11 T cell receptor beta chains from a single sample sequenced in a study of T cells in women clearing cervical HPV infection. Libraries were prepared by immunoSEQ multiplex PCR; TCRdb keeps only in-frame clonotypes and omits some of them. The sample spans 30,000 to 45,000 clones; the ten largest clones claim 1.7%. The sample consisted of blood buffy coat. The receptors here all came from a woman aged 18-70 years with a cervical HPV16 infection that either progressed to CIN3+ or cleared (not recorded which).

For this clone: The read finishes 3 residues shy of the CDR3 end, and the germline J gene is used to complete it. The chain recombines TRBV2 with TRBJ2-3, with 14 bases lining up with TRBD2. Germline CDR1 is SNHLY and CDR2 is FYNNEI. The CDR3 spans 18 residues. CDR3 bases read: TGTGCCAGCAGTGAGACTAGCGGGGGGGCGCTATTGGGTGAGACG. Amino acids: CASSETSGGALLGET. The full CDR3 protein is CASSETSGGALLGETQYF.

CDR3 sequence reads: CASSPRGQGEKLFF. CDR3 DNA (partial): TGTGCCAGCTCACCCAGGGGGCAAGGTGAAAAG. V usage is TRBV18 and J usage is TRBJ2-2; TRBD1 matches 8 bases. The read is 3 residues too short to cover the CDR3 end, so that end is filled in from the germline J gene. CDR1 KGHSH and CDR2 LQKENI come from the germline V gene. The CDR3 has 14 residues.

A remark on this clone: From the germline J gene comes the end of the CDR3, since the read stops 3 residues before it. The chain joins TRBV28 to TRBJ2-1, with D perhaps matching TRBD2 (5 bases). The CDR3 runs 15 residues. The V and J ends lost 4 bases and 4 bases respectively, with 14 bases between them. Germline loops: CDR1 MDHEN, CDR2 SYDVKM. CDR3 sequence: CASSSLATSYNEQFF. The covered CDR3 bases are TGTGCCAGCAGTTCCTTAGCGACCAGTTACAATGAG.

As regards this clone: The read ends 3 residues shy of where the CDR3 ends; the end is completed using the germline J gene. This sequence joins TRBV2 and TRBJ2-5; D unclear. V shed 2 bases and J shed 2 bases, with 9 bases lying between them. The CDR3 contains 14 residues. Germline CDR1 SNHLY, CDR2 FYNNEI. CDR3 loop: CASSEHYGQETQYF. The CDR3 bases that were read are TGTGCCAGCAGTGAACACTACGGTCAAGAGACC.

A word on this clone: The read ends 3 residues before the CDR3 terminus; that terminus is restored from the germline J gene. The gene calls are TRBV7-6 and TRBJ1-2; D is undetermined. Germline CDR1 SGHVS, CDR2 FNYEAQ. The CDR3 is made up of 12 amino acids. The CDR3 bases that were read are TGTGCCAGCAGCTTTTCGGAGGGTACC. Translated: CASSFSEGT. The entire CDR3 protein is CASSFSEGTYTF.

Points on this clone: Read data end 3 residues before the CDR3 end; the end is taken from the germline J gene. This sequence joins TRBV6-2 or TRBV6-3 and TRBJ2-7; the match to TRBD2 covers 7 bases. The CDR3 is 14 residues long. Germline CDR1 and CDR2: MNHEY and SVGEGT. Trimming took 6 bases from V and 3 from J; bases not matched to a gene: 8. The part of the CDR3 DNA that was read is TGTGCCAGCAGCCTTCTAGCGGCGATCTACGAG. Residues: CASSLLAAIYE. The whole CDR3 protein is CASSLLAAIYEQYF.

To note about this clone: Read sequence stops 3 residues before the CDR3 end, and the germline J gene provides the missing end. The chain carries TRBV20-1 and TRBJ2-7, with 9 bases aligning to TRBD2. Losses at the gene ends were 0 bases for V and 6 bases for J; bases not matched to a gene: 6. The germline gives CDR1 DFQATT, CDR2 SNEGSKA (reference sequence). CDR3 length: 14 amino acids. The chain's CDR3 is CSAREAGTSSEQYF. The CDR3 bases that were read are TGCAGTGCTAGAGAGGCCGGGACTAGCAGCGAG.

CDR3: CASSDGDSYTSPLHF. The part of the CDR3 DNA that was read is TGTGCCAGCAGCGACGGGGACAGCTATACCTCACCC. This rearrangement joins TRBV5-4 to TRBJ1-6; 7 bases match TRBD1. The read terminates 3 residues ahead of where the CDR3 ends, so the germline J gene completes it. Looked up from germline, CDR1 is SGHNT and CDR2 is YYREEE (reference sequence). V shed 4 bases, J shed 10 bases, and the junction held 11 bases outside the gene matches. This CDR3 spans 15 amino acids.

Comments on this clone: The read terminates 3 residues before the CDR3 end, so the remaining end is supplied by the germline J gene. The V and J genes are TRBV5-1 and TRBJ2-3, with TRBD1 as a possible D gene (6 bases). Germline V gene lookup returns CDR1 SGHRS and CDR2 YFSETQ. This CDR3 region has 15 residues. CDR3 DNA (partial): TGCGCCAGCAGCTTGGCGGGACACGCCGGGGAGACG. This codes for CASSLAGHAGET. The complete CDR3 reads CASSLAGHAGETQYF.

Concerning this clone: The CDR3 end lies 3 residues beyond the end of the read and is filled in from the germline J gene. The chain recombines TRBV2 with TRBJ1-1, with 8 bases identical to TRBD1. Germline CDR1 is SNHLY and CDR2 is FYNNEI. V was pared by 8 bases and J by 5 bases, with 13 bases of the junction left unmatched. The CDR3 sequence is 15 residues long. The DNA read from the CDR3 is TGTGCCAGCCCTTCCTCGGCAGGGGGCGGTACTGAA. Its protein is CASPSSAGGGTE. The CDR3 in full is CASPSSAGGGTEAFF.

As for this clone: The CDR3 end lies 3 residues beyond the end of the read and is filled in from the germline J gene. This chain joins TRBV18 and TRBJ1-4; TRBD1 agrees at 12 bases. This CDR3 contains 15 residues. V lost 3 bases, J lost 7 bases, and 3 bases stayed unmatched. Germline-derived CDR1 and CDR2 are KGHSH and LQKENI. Partial CDR3 DNA: TGTGCCAGCTCACCCGGGACAGGGGGCGTTGAAAAA. As protein: CASSPGTGGVEK. The CDR3 reads in full as CASSPGTGGVEKLFF.